The 27 T cell receptor beta chains listed next were all sequenced from one sample in a study of cytomegalovirus exposure and HLA in healthy donors. The study ran its PCR with 60 Vbeta and 13 Jbeta primers. Assay used: immunoSEQ multiplex PCR; TCRdb lists only in-frame clones, some missing. The repertoire holds some 130,000 clones, with about 85% as singletons. Sequencing used PBMCs. All receptors derive from a boy aged 5-17 years in good health and CMV-seronegative.

The chain joins TRBV5-1 to TRBJ1-2; perhaps TRBD1 as D (6 bases). Looked up from germline, CDR1 is SGHRS and CDR2 is YFSETQ. V was pared by 4 bases and J by 4 bases, with 8 bases between. The CDR3 has 12 residues. This chain's CDR3 is CASSQDSYGYTF. Here the CDR3 DNA reads TGCGCCAGCAGCCAGGACAGCTATGGCTACACCTTC.

The chain carries TRBV7-6 and TRBJ2-5; D is unclear. The V gene's germline CDR1 is SGHVS and CDR2 FNYEAQ. There are 13 residues in the CDR3. Trimming took 4 bases from V and 5 from J, leaving 11 bases between them. Here the CDR3 reads CASSSRPVETQYF. As DNA, the CDR3 is TGTGCCAGCAGCTCTAGACCAGTTGAGACCCAGTACTTC. Full variable domain (remainder filled in from reference TRBV7-6 and TRBJ2-5): GAGVSQSPRYKVTKRGQDVALRCDPISGHVSLYWYRQALGQGPEFLTYFNYEAQQDKSGLPNDRFSAERPEGSISTLTIQRTEQRDSAMYRCASSSRPVETQYFGPGTRLLVL.

This sequence joins TRBV5-4 and TRBJ2-7; weak D call: TRBD2 (7 bases). Looked up from germline, CDR1 is SGHNT and CDR2 is YYREEE (reference sequence). This CDR3 has 14 residues. V gave up 2 bases and J gave up 5 bases, with 14 bases separating them. The CDR3 coding sequence is TGTGCCAGCAGCTTAGGGGGGGCGCTTAACGAGCAGTACTTC. Amino acids: CASSLGGALNEQYF.

As regards this clone: This sample also contains other DNA sequences that code for the same CDR3. The genes are TRBV5-1 and TRBJ1-4; D remains unclear. The CDR3 loop spans 15 amino acids. Germline V gene sequence: CDR1 SGHRS, CDR2 YFSETQ. Between the trimmed V and J ends, which lost 4 bases and 0 bases, there was a span of 10 bases. The CDR3: CASSPGSSTNEKLFF. CDR3 nucleotides: TGCGCCAGCAGCCCCGGGTCATCAACTAATGAAAAACTGTTTTTT.

This chain connects TRBV4-3 to TRBJ1-6; D unresolved. V shed 2 bases and J shed 8 bases, with 10 bases lying between them. Per germline, CDR1 LGHNA and CDR2 YSLEER. This CDR3 comprises 14 residues. CDR3 sequence: CASSQSRTYSPLHF. The CDR3, as DNA: TGCGCCAGCAGCCAATCGAGGACTTATTCACCCCTCCACTTT.

The chain recombines TRBV5-6 with TRBJ2-2; 7 bases match TRBD2. CDR3 length equals 15 residues. In germline, CDR1 is SGHDT, CDR2 YYEEEE. With V trimmed by 5 bases and J by 6 bases, 10 bases remained unmatched. CDR3 sequence reads: CASRFAGTNAGELFF. CDR3 in DNA: TGTGCCAGCAGATTTGCCGGGACTAACGCCGGGGAGCTGTTTTTT.

In this sample, this clone turned up once. This chain uses TRBV14 with TRBJ2-1; 9 bases are a match to TRBD2. The CDR3 is 14 amino acids. J was trimmed by 5 bases and V by 7 bases; bases with no gene match: 6. From germline, CDR1 is SGHDN and CDR2 FVKESK. CDR3 amino acids: CASTSGRSHNEQFF. CDR3 DNA sequence: TGTGCCAGCACCAGCGGGAGGAGCCACAATGAGCAGTTCTTC.

V and J are TRBV27 and TRBJ2-2; 9 bases fit TRBD2. The J segment lost 0 bases and the V segment lost 5 bases, leaving 1 base of the junction unmatched. This CDR3 has 15 amino acids. CDR1 MNHEY and CDR2 SMNVEV come from the germline V gene (reference sequence). The CDR3 loop reads CASSPSGTNTGELFF. For the CDR3, the DNA is TGTGCCAGCAGTCCTAGCGGGACGAACACCGGGGAGCTGTTTTTT.

J is TRBJ2-7 and V is TRBV25-1; 8 nucleotides line up with TRBD1. Trimming at V came to 9 bases and at J to 3 bases, leaving 7 bases not matched to a gene. The CDR3 runs 13 residues. In germline, CDR1 is MGHDK, CDR2 SYGVNS. The CDR3 sequence: CASREQGGYEQYF. CDR3 sequence (DNA): TGTGCCAGTAGGGAACAGGGGGGCTACGAGCAGTACTTC.

The V and J genes are TRBV7-9 and TRBJ2-2, with 9 bases fitting TRBD1. Trimming removed 7 bases from V and 1 base from J; junction bases left unmatched: 7. This CDR3 is 16 amino acids long. CDR1 is SEHNR and CDR2 is FQNEAQ in the germline V gene (reference sequence). The CDR3 coding sequence is TGTGCCAGCACCCAACAGGGGGCGAGGAACACCGGGGAGCTGTTTTTT. Amino acid sequence: CASTQQGARNTGELFF.

The gene calls are TRBV5-6 and TRBJ1-4; 7 nucleotides line up with TRBD1. V was clipped by 3 bases and J by 8 bases; unmatched bases: 7. The germline gives CDR1 SGHDT, CDR2 YYEEEE. The CDR3 extends over 14 amino acids. CDR3 loop: CASSSGTASEKLFF. CDR3 coding DNA: TGTGCCAGCAGCTCCGGGACAGCGTCGGAAAAACTGTTTTTT.

The chain uses TRBV7-2 and TRBJ2-7; D gene ambiguous. V was pared by 1 base and J by 6 bases, with 7 bases between. The CDR3 loop spans 12 amino acids. Germline loops: CDR1 SGHTA, CDR2 FQGNSA. The CDR3 DNA reads as TGTGCCAGCAGCTTAGAGGCGGCCGAGCAGTACTTC. It encodes CASSLEAAEQYF.

This clone was counted only a few times. The chain combines TRBV6-6 with TRBJ1-2, with 7 bases identical to TRBD1. With 7 bases clipped from V and 4 bases from J, the junction kept 15 bases outside the gene matches. The CDR3 has 16 amino acids. CDR1 MNHNY and CDR2 SVGAGI come from the germline V gene (reference sequence). CDR3: CASTQFRDRSPYGYTF. The CDR3 DNA reads TGTGCCAGCACCCAATTCCGGGACAGATCTCCCTATGGCTACACCTTC.

In its sample, this clone was seen once. The chain joins TRBV14 to TRBJ2-2, with D possibly being TRBD2 (9 bases). The CDR3 has 19 amino acids. CDR1 is SGHDN, CDR2 FVKESK, per germline. V shed 2 bases and J shed 4 bases, with 23 bases lying between them. This chain's CDR3 is CASSQQGASGTSGTGELFF. Here the CDR3 DNA reads TGTGCCAGCAGCCAACAGGGGGCTAGCGGGACTTCTGGCACCGGGGAGCTGTTTTTT.

J is TRBJ2-3 and V is TRBV9; TRBD2 matches 8 bases. Germline V gene sequence: CDR1 SGDLS, CDR2 YYNGEE. Germline trimming cut 0 bases from V and 2 bases from J; bases unmatched to any gene: 2. The CDR3 has 15 amino acids. Written as DNA, the CDR3 is TGTGCCAGCAGCGTAGGCGGGGGGACCACAGATACGCAGTATTTT. Amino acids: CASSVGGGTTDTQYF.

The chain combines TRBV6-1 with TRBJ1-2; no definite D call. Germline V gives CDR1 MNHNS, CDR2 SASEGT. V was clipped by 8 bases and J by 3 bases, with 10 bases between them. The CDR3 contains 12 residues. The CDR3 is CASSPGYYGYTF. CDR3 in DNA: TGTGCCAGCTCCCCGGGTTACTATGGCTACACCTTC.

V gene TRBV5-1 combines with J gene TRBJ2-3; TRBD1 aligns across 7 bases. V was clipped by 3 bases and J by 0 bases; unmatched bases: 13. The CDR3 is made up of 18 amino acids. From germline, CDR1 is SGHRS and CDR2 YFSETQ. CDR3 region: CASSYETRQGRSTDTQYF. For the CDR3, the DNA is TGCGCCAGCAGCTACGAGACCCGACAGGGTCGGAGCACAGATACGCAGTATTTT.

V and J are TRBV5-6 and TRBJ1-4; 7 bases align to TRBD1. The CDR3 covers 16 residues. J lost 3 bases, V lost 0 bases, and 5 bases had no gene match. CDR1 and CDR2 (germline): SGHDT, YYEEEE. The CDR3 protein is CASSLGGTDPNEKLFF. CDR3 in DNA: TGTGCCAGCAGCTTGGGCGGGACAGATCCTAATGAAAAACTGTTTTTT. Drawing the rest from reference TRBV5-6 and TRBJ1-4, the complete variable domain is DAGVTQSPTHLIKTRGQQVTLRCSPKSGHDTVSWYQQALGQGPQFIFQYYEEEERQRGNFPDRFSGHQFPNYSSELNVNALLLGDSALYLCASSLGGTDPNEKLFFGSGTQLSVL.

This chain joins TRBV14 and TRBJ2-7, with 7 positions matching TRBD2. Trimming took 0 bases from V and 3 from J; bases not matched to a gene: 5. The CDR3 extends over 15 amino acids. CDR1 is SGHDN and CDR2 is FVKESK in the germline V gene. CDR3 residues: CASSQDLGRGYEQYF. The CDR3 DNA reads as TGTGCCAGCAGCCAAGACTTGGGGAGGGGCTACGAGCAGTACTTC.

This clone showed up just once. In DNA, the CDR3 is TGTGCCAGCAGTTACTACTCCAACAGCTATGGCTACACCTTC. This translates into CASSYYSNSYGYTF. The genes are TRBV6-5 and TRBJ1-2; D is unresolved. V dropped 1 base and J dropped 4 bases, with 10 bases sitting between them. The CDR3 totals 14 residues. Looked up from germline, CDR1 is MNHEY and CDR2 is SVGAGI.

The chain couples TRBV19 to TRBJ1-5; 7 positions match TRBD1. Germline CDR1 is LNHDA and CDR2 is SQIVND (reference sequence). Trimming took 9 bases from V and 3 from J; bases not matched to a gene: 5. This CDR3 spans 13 amino acids. The DNA of the CDR3 is TGTGCCAGCCGCGACAGGGCCAATCAGCCCCAGCATTTT. It specifies CASRDRANQPQHF.

This rearrangement joins TRBV19 to TRBJ1-5, with no clear D. Between the trimmed V and J ends, which lost 5 bases and 4 bases, there was a span of 12 bases. Germline CDR1 reads LNHDA; CDR2 reads SQIVND (reference sequence). CDR3 length equals 14 residues. In DNA, the CDR3 is TGTGCCAGTAGTTACCGGGAGCCGAATCAGCCCCAGCATTTT. Protein product: CASSYREPNQPQHF.

The chain joins TRBV2 to TRBJ2-5; TRBD2 matches at 12 bases. The CDR3 covers 14 residues. V dropped 4 bases and J dropped 4; count of bases not matched to a gene: 1. Germline CDR1 SNHLY, CDR2 FYNNEI. The CDR3 spells CASSASGGAETQYF. The CDR3 region has the DNA TGTGCCAGCAGTGCTAGCGGGGGGGCAGAGACCCAGTACTTC.

This clone occurred a few times. One end of the junction varies from germline; a read error may be responsible. J is TRBJ1-1 and V is TRBV6-5; possible D gene TRBD1, 6 bases. Germline assignment: CDR1 MNHEY and CDR2 SVGAGI. This CDR3 comprises 14 residues. The CDR3 nucleotides read TGTGCCAGCAGGTACTACAGGGAGGGCACTGAAGCTTTCTTT. It specifies CASRYYREGTEAFF.

The CDR3 spells CASSLARSAGNTIYF. DNA of the CDR3: TGTGCCAGCAGCTTAGCGCGATCCGCCGGAAACACCATATATTTT. The chain uses TRBV7-9 and TRBJ1-3; D uncertain. Trimming pared 0 bases from V and 4 bases from J, leaving 10 bases between. The CDR3 runs to 15 residues. Per germline, CDR1 SEHNR and CDR2 FQNEAQ (reference sequence).

The rearrangement joins TRBV4-1 to TRBJ1-2; D is possibly TRBD1 (5 bases). The CDR3 is 15 amino acids. Germline V gene sequence: CDR1 MGHRA, CDR2 YSYEKL. Trimming left V 4 bases short and J 5 bases short, with 17 bases between. CDR3 in DNA: TGCGCCAGCAGCCCTGGCCTCAGGGAAAGATATGGCTACACCTTC. Amino acid sequence: CASSPGLRERYGYTF.

This chain links TRBV7-9 with TRBJ2-7; TRBD1 might be the D (6 bases). The CDR3 length is 14 residues. V was pared by 5 bases and J by 5 bases, with 16 bases between. CDR1 and CDR2 (germline): SEHNR, FQNEAQ (reference sequence). CDR3 in DNA: TGTGCCAGCAGCCCGTCGGGAAGGGGGAACGAGCAGTACTTC. Translating it yields CASSPSGRGNEQYF.